The TCR beta chain described here comes from a study of T-cell memory formation after mild COVID-19. Using its own MiXCR run on the 5' RACE reads, TCRdb lists one record per CDR3 protein. Counted here are just over 400,000 distinct CDR3 sequences, around a quarter occurring once; the ten biggest clones make up about 12%. CDR1 and CDR2 (germline): SQVTM, ANQGSEA. The CDR3 totals 12 residues. Between the trimmed V and J ends, which lost 6 bases and 6 bases, there was a span of 13 bases. This clonotype was observed a handful of times. Sequencing was done on a sample of PBMCs or a T cell subset sorted from them (not recorded which). V and J are TRBV29-1 and TRBJ2-3; D not resolved. This sequence was found in an adult woman who had mild COVID-19 (a few samples of this study predate the infection). Cell type and time point are not known. Written as DNA, the CDR3 is TGCAGCGTCCGCTACGGCGTGGATACGCAGTATTTT. Amino acids: CSVRYGVDTQYF.